The table lists the clone carrying this TCR beta chain with many counts. The antigen is not known. Investigators prepared the TCR beta libraries by applying iRepertoire HTBI primers and Arm-PCR of CDR3 regions. Authors' analysis steps: Among the samples, roughly 61 TRBV and some 15 TRBJ segments were identified. TCRdb passed the multiplex PCR reads through MiXCR, listing each CDR3 protein once. The V and J calls shown here were made by TCRdb, not taken from the authors' results. The sample consists of 350,000 to 400,000 distinct CDR3 sequences, roughly 15% of them appearing once. The sample comes from a study of regulatory T cells in long-lasting Graves disease. Findings and limits, study-wide: Preferential use of TRBV28, TRBJ1-2 and TRBJ2-5 was seen in persistent disease. It was peripheral blood alone, not thyroid tissue, that was studied.

This CDR3 contains 16 residues. Germline assignment: CDR1 SGHVS and CDR2 FNYEAQ. Between the trimmed V and J ends, which lost 1 base and 5 bases, there was a span of 17 bases. The time point here: newly diagnosed GD, antithyroid drugs for less than 3 months. PBMC-derived RNA was used for the TCR library. Peripheral blood, around 9 milliliters per patient, was collected in EDTA tubes. Sequencing was performed on peripheral blood mononuclear cells (PBMCs), taken at new diagnosis, from a patient treated with antithyroid drugs. V and J are TRBV7-6 and TRBJ2-5; D is perhaps TRBD1 (7 bases). The source is a female donor with Graves disease. The CDR3 nucleotides read TGTGCCAGCAGCTTAGAGCCGGCAGGGGGGACGGAGACCCAGTACTTC. It yields the protein CASSLEPAGGTETQYF.